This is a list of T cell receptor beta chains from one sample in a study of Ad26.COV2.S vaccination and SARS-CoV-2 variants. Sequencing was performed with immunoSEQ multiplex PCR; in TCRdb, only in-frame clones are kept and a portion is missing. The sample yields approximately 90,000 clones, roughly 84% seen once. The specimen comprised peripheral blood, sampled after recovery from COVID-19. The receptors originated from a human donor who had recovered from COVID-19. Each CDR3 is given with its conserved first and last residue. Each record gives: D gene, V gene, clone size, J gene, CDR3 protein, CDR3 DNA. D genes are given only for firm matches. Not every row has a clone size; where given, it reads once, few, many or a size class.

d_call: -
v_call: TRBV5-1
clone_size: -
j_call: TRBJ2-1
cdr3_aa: CASSSGPGGNNEQFF
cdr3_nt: TGCGCCAGCAGCTCTGGCCCCGGGGGAAACAATGAGCAGTTCTTC

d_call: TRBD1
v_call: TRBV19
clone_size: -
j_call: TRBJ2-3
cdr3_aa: CASTPTGAATDTQYF
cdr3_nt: TGTGCCAGTACCCCAACAGGGGCCGCCACAGATACGCAGTATTTT

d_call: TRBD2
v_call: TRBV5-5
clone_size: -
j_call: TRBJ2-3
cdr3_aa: CASSLESSGRTDTQYF
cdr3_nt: TGTGCCAGCAGCTTGGAATCTAGCGGACGCACAGATACGCAGTATTTT

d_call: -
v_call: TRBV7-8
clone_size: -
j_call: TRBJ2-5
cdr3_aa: CASSLKAGETQYF
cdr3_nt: TGTGCCAGCAGCTTAAAGGCAGGCGAGACCCAGTACTTC

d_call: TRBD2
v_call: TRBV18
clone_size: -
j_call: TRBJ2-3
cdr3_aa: CASSPPGGRAQFSTDTQYF
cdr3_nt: TGTGCCAGCTCACCACCAGGCGGGAGGGCCCAGTTTAGCACAGATACGCAGTATTTT

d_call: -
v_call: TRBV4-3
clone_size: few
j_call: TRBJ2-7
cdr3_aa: CASSQARKPYEQYF
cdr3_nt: TGCGCCAGCAGCCAAGCCAGGAAGCCTTACGAGCAGTACTTC

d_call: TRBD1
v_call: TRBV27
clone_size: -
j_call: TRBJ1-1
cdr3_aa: CASSLQPQGAGEAFF
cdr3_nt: TGTGCCAGCAGTTTACAACCACAGGGGGCAGGTGAAGCTTTCTTT

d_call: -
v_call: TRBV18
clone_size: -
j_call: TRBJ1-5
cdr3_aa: CASSLESAATYSNQPQHF
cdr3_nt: TGTGCCAGCTCACTTGAATCGGCAGCTACTTATAGCAATCAGCCCCAGCATTTT

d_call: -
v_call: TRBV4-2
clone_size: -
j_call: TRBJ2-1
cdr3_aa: CASSQDLVPLNNEQFF
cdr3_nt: TGTGCCAGCAGCCAAGATCTGGTCCCTCTCAATAATGAGCAGTTCTTC

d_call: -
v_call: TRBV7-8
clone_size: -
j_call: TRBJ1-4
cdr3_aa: CASSDQVPPNEKLFF
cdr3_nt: TGTGCCAGCAGCGATCAAGTCCCCCCTAATGAAAAACTGTTTTTT

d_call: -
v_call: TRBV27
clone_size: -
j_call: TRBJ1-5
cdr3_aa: CASSLGTGNQPQHF
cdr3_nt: TGTGCCAGCAGTCTCGGGACGGGGAATCAGCCCCAGCATTTT

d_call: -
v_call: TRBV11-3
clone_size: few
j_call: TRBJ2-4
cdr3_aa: CASSPGTVADIQYF
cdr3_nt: TGTGCCAGCAGCCCCGGGACTGTGGCTGACATTCAGTACTTC

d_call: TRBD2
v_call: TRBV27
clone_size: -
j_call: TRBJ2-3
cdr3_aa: CASSFASGRAADTQYF
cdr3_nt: TGTGCCAGCAGTTTCGCTAGCGGGAGGGCCGCAGATACGCAGTATTTT

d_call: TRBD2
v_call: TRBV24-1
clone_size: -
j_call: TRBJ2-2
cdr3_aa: CATTGGTGELFF
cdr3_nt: TGTGCCACCACGGGGGGCACCGGGGAGCTGTTTTTT

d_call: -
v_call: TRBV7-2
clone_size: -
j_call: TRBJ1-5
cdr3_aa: CASSPRVVPSNQPQHF
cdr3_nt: TGTGCCAGCAGCCCAAGGGTGGTTCCAAGCAATCAGCCCCAGCATTTT

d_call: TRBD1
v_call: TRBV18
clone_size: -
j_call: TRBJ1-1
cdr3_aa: CASSPRQGAIPNTEAFF
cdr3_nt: TGTGCCAGCTCACCAAGGCAGGGGGCAATCCCGAACACTGAAGCTTTCTTT

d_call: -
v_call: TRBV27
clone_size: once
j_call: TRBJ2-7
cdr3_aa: CASSRQVAYEQYF
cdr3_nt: TGTGCCAGCAGTCGACAGGTAGCCTACGAGCAGTACTTC